A single sample gave rise to the 24 T cell receptor beta chains below, sequenced in a study of blood T cell repertoires in COVID-19 (dated by TCRdb to 2019 to 2021). The method behind the library was the immunoSEQ multiplex PCR assay. The source is immuneACCESS, and TCRdb retained only in-frame sequences with V and J called. Part of the clones is not carried over; for the studies checked, unresolved V genes explain less than half of this, and the remainder is unexplained. For this sample there are about 360,000 clones; roughly 90% appear just once. The ten largest clones add up to about 7% of the sample. Sequencing was performed on peripheral blood. The source of these receptors is a woman in her fifties or sixties with COVID-19, enrolled during active disease.

This clone was seen a single time. The chain uses TRBV19 and TRBJ2-3; D is perhaps TRBD1 (7 bases). The ends were cut back, 3 bases at V and 1 base at J, with 11 bases in the middle. The CDR3 is 15 amino acids. Germline V gene sequence: CDR1 LNHDA, CDR2 SQIVND (reference sequence). The CDR3 DNA is TGTGCCAGTAGTATGGGCAGGGGGGGCACAGATACGCAGTATTTT. Translated: CASSMGRGGTDTQYF.

This rearrangement joins TRBV13 to TRBJ1-2; TRBD1 matches at 10 bases. V trimming: 5 bases; J trimming: 3 bases; junction bases outside the gene matches: 12. CDR1 is PRHDT, CDR2 FYEKMQ, per germline (reference sequence). This CDR3 contains 17 residues. The CDR3 here is CASSIRRQGARYYGYTF. The CDR3 DNA is TGTGCCAGCAGCATACGTAGACAGGGGGCGCGGTACTATGGCTACACCTTC.

This chain joins TRBV4-1 and TRBJ1-5; D remains unclear. This CDR3 has 13 amino acids. CDR1 and CDR2 from the germline V gene are MGHRA and YSYEKL. V was shortened by 4 bases and J by 6 bases, with 10 bases between the two germline ends. The CDR3 reads CASSPPGFQPQHF. CDR3 DNA sequence: TGCGCCAGCAGCCCCCCCGGGTTTCAGCCCCAGCATTTT.

For this clone: Other DNA sequences within the sample encode an identical CDR3. V gene TRBV11-2 combines with J gene TRBJ2-1; TRBD2 matches at 11 bases. Germline V gene data show CDR1 as SGHAT and CDR2 as FQNNGV. This CDR3 region has 15 residues. V lost 4 bases and J lost 4; bases outside the gene matches: 3. The CDR3 DNA reads TGTGCCAGCAGCTCCTTAGCGGGGGGGTACAATGAGCAGTTCTTC. Protein sequence: CASSSLAGGYNEQFF.

The chain employs TRBV7-2 and TRBJ1-3; the D gene is possibly TRBD1 (6 bases). Deletions cut 5 bases from V and 1 base from J, with 9 bases between. In germline, CDR1 is SGHTA, CDR2 FQGNSA. The CDR3 loop spans 14 amino acids. CDR3 DNA: TGTGCCAGCAGCATAACAGGGTCTGGAAACACCATATATTTT. It codes for CASSITGSGNTIYF.

The rearrangement joins TRBV2 to TRBJ1-5; D may be TRBD1 (5 bases). The CDR3 contains 11 residues. V lost 4 bases to trimming and J lost 11 bases, with 9 bases between them. Germline V gene lookup returns CDR1 SNHLY and CDR2 FYNNEI. The CDR3: CASSGTGAQHF. CDR3 nucleotides: TGTGCCAGCAGTGGCACGGGGGCCCAGCATTTT.

The chain combines TRBV28 with TRBJ1-2; TRBD1 matches at 10 bases. Germline-derived CDR1 and CDR2 are MDHEN and SYDVKM. J gave up 7 bases and V 5 bases, and 7 bases lay outside the gene matches. There are 14 residues in the CDR3. This CDR3 is CASSLRQGAVGYTF. Here the CDR3 DNA reads TGTGCCAGCAGTCTTCGACAGGGGGCAGTTGGCTACACCTTC.

The chain uses TRBV7-3 and TRBJ2-1, with D possibly matching TRBD2 (7 bases). This CDR3 has 16 residues. V lost 5 bases and J lost 8, with 22 bases in between. CDR1 is SGHTA, CDR2 FQGTGA, per germline. The CDR3, as DNA: TGTGCCAGCAGCCCGGCGCGACTAGCACAGGGAGATGAGCAGTTCTTC. This sequence encodes CASSPARLAQGDEQFF.

The genes are TRBV5-6 and TRBJ1-2, with a possible D match to TRBD1 (6 bases). Germline loops: CDR1 SGHDT, CDR2 YYEEEE. The CDR3 runs 15 residues. V gave up 4 bases and J gave up 8 bases, with 21 bases separating them. DNA of the CDR3: TGTGCCAGCAGCCCGACGACAGGAGGTCGAGGGGGCTACACCTTC. Translated: CASSPTTGGRGGYTF. Using reference TRBV5-6 and TRBJ1-2 for the parts outside the CDR3, the full variable domain is DAGVTQSPTHLIKTRGQQVTLRCSPKSGHDTVSWYQQALGQGPQFIFQYYEEEERQRGNFPDRFSGHQFPNYSSELNVNALLLGDSALYLCASSPTTGGRGGYTFGSGTRLTVV.

The chain carries TRBV7-6 and TRBJ2-1, with 10 bases matching TRBD2. V lost 1 base to trimming and J lost 1 base; unmatched junction nucleotides: 4. This CDR3 is built from 17 residues. Germline V gene lookup returns CDR1 SGHVS and CDR2 FNYEAQ. CDR3 DNA: TGTGCCAGCAGCTTAGTGATAGCGGGGGGATCCTACAATGAGCAGTTCTTC. Translated: CASSLVIAGGSYNEQFF.

V is TRBV19 and J is TRBJ1-5, with a tentative D call TRBD1 (5 bases). This CDR3 comprises 16 residues. V lost 2 bases to trimming and J lost 0 bases, with 11 bases between them. CDR1 is LNHDA and CDR2 is SQIVND in the germline V gene (reference sequence). CDR3 amino acids: CASSIRNRFSNQPQHF. DNA for the CDR3: TGTGCCAGTAGTATAAGGAACAGGTTTAGCAATCAGCCCCAGCATTTT.

The chain employs TRBV7-3 and TRBJ2-7, with 9 bases identical to TRBD2. V was clipped by 2 bases and J by 6 bases; unmatched bases: 2. Germline V gene sequence: CDR1 SGHTA, CDR2 FQGTGA. The CDR3 is 13 residues long. The CDR3 protein is CASSLDSGGEQYF. Here the CDR3 DNA reads TGTGCCAGCAGCTTAGATAGCGGGGGCGAGCAGTACTTC.

The chain combines TRBV2 with TRBJ1-6; no definite D call. CDR3 length: 15 amino acids. V was pared by 2 bases and J by 13 bases, with 18 bases between. CDR1 is SNHLY, CDR2 FYNNEI, per germline. The DNA of the CDR3 is TGTGCCAGCAGTGAAAGTGGTTCCCCGGCGGCGCCCCTCCACTTT. Translation: CASSESGSPAAPLHF.

V is TRBV30 and J is TRBJ1-1; 7 nucleotides match TRBD1. CDR1 is GTSNPN and CDR2 is SVGIG in the germline V gene (reference sequence). The CDR3 sequence is 12 residues long. J lost 3 bases, V lost 5 bases, and 3 bases had no gene match. CDR3 loop: CAWGTAHTEAFF. The CDR3 coding sequence is TGTGCCTGGGGGACAGCGCACACTGAAGCTTTCTTT. The full variable domain, completed using reference TRBV30 and TRBJ1-1, is SQTIHQWPATLVQPVGSPLSLECTVEGTSNPNLYWYRQAAGRGLQLLFYSVGIGQISSEVPQNLSASRPQDRQFILSSKKLLLSDSGFYLCAWGTAHTEAFFGQGTRLTVV.

The chain joins TRBV7-9 to TRBJ2-1; 10 positions agree with TRBD2. The CDR3 has 18 amino acids. Germline V gene data show CDR1 as SEHNR and CDR2 as FQNEAQ (reference sequence). Germline trimming cut 5 bases from V and 0 bases from J; bases unmatched to any gene: 10. CDR3 protein: CASSPIRLAGDSYNEQFF. The CDR3 DNA follows: TGTGCCAGCAGCCCAATTCGCCTAGCGGGGGACTCCTACAATGAGCAGTTCTTC.

This clone showed up just once. The V and J genes are TRBV27 and TRBJ1-2; 8 bases line up with TRBD1. In germline, CDR1 is MNHEY, CDR2 SMNVEV (reference sequence). With 3 bases clipped from V and 7 bases from J, the junction kept 7 bases outside the gene matches. CDR3 length: 14 residues. CDR3 sequence reads: CASSFSTGAGGYTF. The CDR3 DNA reads as TGTGCCAGCAGTTTTTCGACAGGGGCTGGTGGCTACACCTTC.

The chain joins TRBV30 to TRBJ1-2, with D maybe TRBD1 (6 bases). CDR1 is GTSNPN and CDR2 is SVGIG in the germline V gene (reference sequence). V was clipped by 8 bases and J by 1 base, with 20 bases between them. This CDR3 has 15 residues. CDR3 loop: CAGGGRGIINYGYTF. The CDR3 DNA follows: TGTGCCGGGGGAGGAAGGGGGATTATTAACTATGGCTACACCTTC.

Only one count was recorded for this clone. This chain uses TRBV28 with TRBJ1-2; a possible D gene is TRBD1 (5 bases). V gave up 2 bases and J gave up 8 bases, with 9 bases separating them. The CDR3 spans 12 residues. The germline gives CDR1 MDHEN, CDR2 SYDVKM. In DNA form, the CDR3 reads TGTGCCAGCAGTTTACTCCGGGGGGGCTACACCTTC. Its protein is CASSLLRGGYTF.

The gene calls are TRBV7-2 and TRBJ1-1; 7 bases are shared with TRBD1. From germline, CDR1 is SGHTA and CDR2 FQGNSA. The CDR3 has 14 amino acids. V lost 5 bases to trimming and J lost 5 bases; unmatched junction nucleotides: 8. The CDR3 nucleotides read TGTGCCAGCAGCCCGGGACAGATCGGGACTGAAGCTTTCTTT. Residues: CASSPGQIGTEAFF.

This clone occurred once. The chain couples TRBV18 to TRBJ1-5, with D possibly being TRBD1 (6 bases). The CDR3 loop spans 14 amino acids. Trimming left V 4 bases short and J 4 bases short, with 11 bases between. The germline gives CDR1 KGHSH, CDR2 LQKENI. CDR3 sequence (DNA): TGTGCCAGCTCACGGGGGGGGCTTAATCAGCCCCAGCATTTT. This sequence encodes CASSRGGLNQPQHF.

The gene calls are TRBV21-1 and TRBJ1-6; the table's D call, TRBD1, has no DNA check behind it. TRBV21-1 is a pseudogene locus. This CDR3 is built from 16 residues. The CDR3 here is CASSNSGQFYNSPLHF. The CDR3 coding sequence is TGTGCCAGCAGCAACTCGGGACAGTTCTATAATTCACCCCTCCACTTT.

V and J are TRBV19 and TRBJ2-1, with 11 bases aligning to TRBD1. Germline loops: CDR1 LNHDA, CDR2 SQIVND (reference sequence). The CDR3 totals 14 residues. V lost 5 bases and J lost 9; bases outside the gene matches: 6. The CDR3 sequence is CASSPWTGGGEQFF. CDR3 nucleotide sequence: TGTGCCAGTAGTCCCTGGACAGGGGGCGGTGAGCAGTTCTTC.

The rearrangement joins TRBV2 to TRBJ2-7, with a tentative D call TRBD2 (5 bases). V lost 11 bases and J lost 7, with 21 bases in between. CDR1 is SNHLY, CDR2 FYNNEI, per germline. The CDR3 contains 13 residues. Here the CDR3 DNA reads TGTGCCTCAACCGGACTCCCCTCGTTGGAGCAGTACTTC. It codes for CASTGLPSLEQYF. The full variable domain, rest sourced from reference TRBV2 and TRBJ2-7, is EPEVTQTPSHQVTQMGQEVILRCVPISNHLYFYWYRQILGQKVEFLVSFYNNEISEKSEIFDDQFSVERPDGSNFTLKIRSTKLEDSAMYFCASTGLPSLEQYFGPGTRLTVT.

The V gene is TRBV10-1, the J gene TRBJ2-1; 10 bases agree with TRBD1. V shed 6 bases and J 7 bases; nucleotides not matched to a gene: 6. The CDR3 consists of 14 residues. Germline CDR1 reads WNHNN; CDR2 reads SYGVQD (reference sequence). CDR3 residues: CASRRDRGENEQFF. The CDR3 DNA sequence: TGCGCCAGCAGGCGGGACAGGGGCGAGAATGAGCAGTTCTTC.